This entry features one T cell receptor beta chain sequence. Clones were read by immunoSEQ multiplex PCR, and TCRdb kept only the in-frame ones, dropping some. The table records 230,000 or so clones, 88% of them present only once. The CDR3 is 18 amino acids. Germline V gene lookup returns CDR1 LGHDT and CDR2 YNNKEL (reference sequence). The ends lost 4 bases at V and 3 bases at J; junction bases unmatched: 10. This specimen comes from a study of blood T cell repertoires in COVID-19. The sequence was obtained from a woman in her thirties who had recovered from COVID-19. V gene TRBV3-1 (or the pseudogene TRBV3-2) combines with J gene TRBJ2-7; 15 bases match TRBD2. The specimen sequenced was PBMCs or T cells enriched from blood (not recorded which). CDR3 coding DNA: TGTGCCAGCAGCCTCAAAGCCGGGACTAGCGGGGGGAACTACGAGCAGTACTTC. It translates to CASSLKAGTSGGNYEQYF.